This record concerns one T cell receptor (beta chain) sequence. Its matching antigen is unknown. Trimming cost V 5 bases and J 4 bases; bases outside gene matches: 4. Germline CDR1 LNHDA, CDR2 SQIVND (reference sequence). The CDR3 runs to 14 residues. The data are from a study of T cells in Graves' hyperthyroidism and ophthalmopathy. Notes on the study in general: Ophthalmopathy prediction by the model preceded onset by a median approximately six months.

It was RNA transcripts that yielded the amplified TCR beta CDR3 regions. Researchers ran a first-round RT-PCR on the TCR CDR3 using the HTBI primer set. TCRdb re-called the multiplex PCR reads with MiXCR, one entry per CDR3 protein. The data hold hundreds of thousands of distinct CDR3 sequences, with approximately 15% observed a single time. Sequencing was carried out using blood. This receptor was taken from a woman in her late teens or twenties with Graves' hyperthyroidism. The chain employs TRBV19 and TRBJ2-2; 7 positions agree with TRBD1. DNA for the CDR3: TGTGCCAGTAGTGTTACAGGGGCCACCGGGGAGCTGTTTTTT. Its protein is CASSVTGATGELFF. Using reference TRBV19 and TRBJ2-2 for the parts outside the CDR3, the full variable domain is DGGITQSPKYLFRKEGQNVTLSCEQNLNHDAMYWYRQDPGQGLRLIYYSQIVNDFQKGDIAEGYSVSREKKESFPLTVTSAQKNPTAFYLCASSVTGATGELFFGEGSRLTVL.